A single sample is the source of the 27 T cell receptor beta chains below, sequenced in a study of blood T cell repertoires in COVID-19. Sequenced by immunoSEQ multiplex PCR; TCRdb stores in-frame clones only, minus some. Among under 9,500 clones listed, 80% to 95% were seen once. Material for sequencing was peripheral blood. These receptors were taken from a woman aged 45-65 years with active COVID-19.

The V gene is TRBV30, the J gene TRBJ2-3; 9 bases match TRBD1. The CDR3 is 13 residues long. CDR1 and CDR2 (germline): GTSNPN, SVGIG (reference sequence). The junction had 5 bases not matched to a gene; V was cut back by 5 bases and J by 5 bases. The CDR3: CAWAPGQGDTQYF. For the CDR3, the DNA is TGTGCCTGGGCTCCGGGACAGGGAGATACGCAGTATTTT.

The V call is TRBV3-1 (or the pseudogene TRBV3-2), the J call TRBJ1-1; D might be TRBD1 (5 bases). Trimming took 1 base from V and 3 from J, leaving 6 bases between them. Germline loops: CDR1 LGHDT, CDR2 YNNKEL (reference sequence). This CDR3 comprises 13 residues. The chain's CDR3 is CASSQAGYTEAFF. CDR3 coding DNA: TGTGCCAGCAGCCAAGCAGGGTACACTGAAGCTTTCTTT.

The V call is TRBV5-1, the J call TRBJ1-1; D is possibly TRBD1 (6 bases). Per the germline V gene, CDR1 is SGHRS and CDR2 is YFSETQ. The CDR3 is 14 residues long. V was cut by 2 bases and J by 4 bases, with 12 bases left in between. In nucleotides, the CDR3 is TGCGCCAGCAGCTTCGGGGGGGCAGCCACTGAAGCTTTCTTT. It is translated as CASSFGGAATEAFF.

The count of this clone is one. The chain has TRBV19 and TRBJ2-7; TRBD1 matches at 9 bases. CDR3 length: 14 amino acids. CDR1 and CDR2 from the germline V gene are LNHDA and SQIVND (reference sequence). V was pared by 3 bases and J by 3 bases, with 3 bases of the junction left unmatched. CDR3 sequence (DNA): TGTGCCAGTAGTATCGGACAGGGGAACTACGAGCAGTACTTC. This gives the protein CASSIGQGNYEQYF.

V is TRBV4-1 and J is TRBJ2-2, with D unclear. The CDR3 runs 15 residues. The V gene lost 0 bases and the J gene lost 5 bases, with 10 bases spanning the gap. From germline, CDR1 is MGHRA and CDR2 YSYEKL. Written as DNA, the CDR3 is TGCGCCAGCAGCCAAGAGCGCGGAGTTACCGGGGAGCTGTTTTTT. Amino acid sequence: CASSQERGVTGELFF.

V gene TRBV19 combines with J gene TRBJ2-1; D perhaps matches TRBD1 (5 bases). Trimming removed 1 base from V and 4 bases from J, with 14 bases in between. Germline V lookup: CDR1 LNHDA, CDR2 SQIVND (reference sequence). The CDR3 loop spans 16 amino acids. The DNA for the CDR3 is TGTGCCAGTAGTATAGCCAGGGCGCCTCCTTACAATGAGCAGTTCTTC. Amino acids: CASSIARAPPYNEQFF.

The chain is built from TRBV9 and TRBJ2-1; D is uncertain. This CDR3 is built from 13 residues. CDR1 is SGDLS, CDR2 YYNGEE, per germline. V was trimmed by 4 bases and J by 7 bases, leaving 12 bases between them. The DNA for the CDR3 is TGTGCCAGCAGCCCTACCTCTAGAAATGAGCAGTTCTTC. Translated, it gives CASSPTSRNEQFF.

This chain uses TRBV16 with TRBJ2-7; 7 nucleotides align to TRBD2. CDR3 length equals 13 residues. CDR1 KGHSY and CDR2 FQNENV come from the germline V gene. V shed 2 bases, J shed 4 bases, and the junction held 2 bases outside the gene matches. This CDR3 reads CASSQGREYEQYF. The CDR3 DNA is TGTGCCAGCAGCCAAGGGAGGGAATACGAGCAGTACTTC.

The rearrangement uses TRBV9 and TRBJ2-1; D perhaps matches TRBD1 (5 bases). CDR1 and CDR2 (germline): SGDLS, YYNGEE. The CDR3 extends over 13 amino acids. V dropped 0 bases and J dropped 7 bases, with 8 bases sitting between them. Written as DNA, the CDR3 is TGTGCCAGCAGCGTAGAGGGGCTGAATGAGCAGTTCTTC. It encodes CASSVEGLNEQFF.

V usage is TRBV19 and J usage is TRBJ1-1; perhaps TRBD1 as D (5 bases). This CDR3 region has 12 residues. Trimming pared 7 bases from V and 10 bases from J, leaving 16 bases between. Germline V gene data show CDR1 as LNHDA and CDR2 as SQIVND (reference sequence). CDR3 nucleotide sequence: TGTGCCAGTACCTCGGGGGGGAGGCCAGCTTTCTTT. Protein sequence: CASTSGGRPAFF.

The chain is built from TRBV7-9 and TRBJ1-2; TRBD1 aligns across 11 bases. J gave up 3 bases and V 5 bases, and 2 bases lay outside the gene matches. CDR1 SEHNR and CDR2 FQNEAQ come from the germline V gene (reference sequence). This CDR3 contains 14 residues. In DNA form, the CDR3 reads TGTGCCAGCAGCCCGGGACAGGGGGACTATGGCTACACCTTC. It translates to CASSPGQGDYGYTF.

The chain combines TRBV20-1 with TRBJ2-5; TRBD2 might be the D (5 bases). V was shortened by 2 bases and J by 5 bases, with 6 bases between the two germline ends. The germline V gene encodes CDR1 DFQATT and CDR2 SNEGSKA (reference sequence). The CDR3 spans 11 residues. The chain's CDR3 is CSARQRETQYF. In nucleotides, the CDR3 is TGCAGTGCTAGACAGCGGGAGACCCAGTACTTC.

CDR3 bases: TGCGCCAGCAGCTTGAGGAGCGGGGGGAGGAATGAGCAGTTCTTC. Its protein is CASSLRSGGRNEQFF. V and J are TRBV5-1 and TRBJ2-1; 9 positions match TRBD2. The V segment lost 1 base and the J segment 7 bases; nucleotides outside the gene matches: 6. Germline V gives CDR1 SGHRS, CDR2 YFSETQ. CDR3 length equals 15 residues. The whole variable domain, remainder taken from reference TRBV5-1 and TRBJ2-1, is KAGVTQTPRYLIKTRGQQVTLSCSPISGHRSVSWYQQTPGQGLQFLFEYFSETQRNKGNFPGRFSGRQFSNSRSEMNVSTLELGDSALYLCASSLRSGGRNEQFFGPGTRLTVL.

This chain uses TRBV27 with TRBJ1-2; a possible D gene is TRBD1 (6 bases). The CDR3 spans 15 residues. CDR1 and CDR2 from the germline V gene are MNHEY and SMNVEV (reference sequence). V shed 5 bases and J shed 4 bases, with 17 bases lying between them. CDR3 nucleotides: TGTGCCAGCAGTCCGAGACAGGCGATTCTCTATGGCTACACCTTC. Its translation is CASSPRQAILYGYTF.

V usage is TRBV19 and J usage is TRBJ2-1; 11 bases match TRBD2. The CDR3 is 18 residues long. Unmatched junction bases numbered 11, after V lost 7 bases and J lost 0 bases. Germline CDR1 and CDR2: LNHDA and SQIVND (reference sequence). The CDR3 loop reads CASTPWASGRSSYNEQFF. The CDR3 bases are TGTGCCAGTACTCCTTGGGCTAGCGGGAGGAGCTCCTACAATGAGCAGTTCTTC.

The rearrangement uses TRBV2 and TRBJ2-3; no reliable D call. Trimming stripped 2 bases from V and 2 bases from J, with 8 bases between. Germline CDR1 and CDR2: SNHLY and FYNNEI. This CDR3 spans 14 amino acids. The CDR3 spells CASSESSTTDTQYF. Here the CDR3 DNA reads TGTGCCAGCAGTGAAAGCTCCACCACAGATACGCAGTATTTT.

The DNA of the CDR3 is TGCGCCAGCAGCCGGGTGAACACTGAAGCTTTCTTT. Its protein product is CASSRVNTEAFF. This rearrangement joins TRBV5-1 to TRBJ1-1; the D is unclear. CDR1 is SGHRS and CDR2 is YFSETQ in the germline V gene. V was shortened by 4 bases and J by 0 bases, with 4 bases between the two germline ends. This CDR3 comprises 12 residues. Full variable domain (remainder filled in from reference TRBV5-1 and TRBJ1-1): KAGVTQTPRYLIKTRGQQVTLSCSPISGHRSVSWYQQTPGQGLQFLFEYFSETQRNKGNFPGRFSGRQFSNSRSEMNVSTLELGDSALYLCASSRVNTEAFFGQGTRLTVV.

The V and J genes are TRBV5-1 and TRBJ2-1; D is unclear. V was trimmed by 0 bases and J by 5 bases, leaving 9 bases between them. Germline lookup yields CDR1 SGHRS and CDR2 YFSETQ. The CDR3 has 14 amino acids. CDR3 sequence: CASSLGVRDNEQFF. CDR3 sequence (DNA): TGCGCCAGCAGCTTGGGAGTGCGTGACAATGAGCAGTTCTTC.

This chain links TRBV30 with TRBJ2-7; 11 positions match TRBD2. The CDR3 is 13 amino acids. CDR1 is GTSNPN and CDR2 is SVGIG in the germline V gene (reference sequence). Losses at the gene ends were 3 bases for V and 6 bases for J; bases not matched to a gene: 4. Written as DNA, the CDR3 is TGTGCCTGGAGACTAGCGGGAGTGGGCGAGCAGTACTTC. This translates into CAWRLAGVGEQYF.

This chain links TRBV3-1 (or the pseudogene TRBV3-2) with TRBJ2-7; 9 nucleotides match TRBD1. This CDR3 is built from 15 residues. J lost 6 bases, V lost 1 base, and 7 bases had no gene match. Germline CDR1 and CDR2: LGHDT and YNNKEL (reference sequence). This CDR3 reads CASSQGQTGGFEQYF. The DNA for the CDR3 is TGTGCCAGCAGCCAAGGGCAGACAGGGGGATTCGAGCAGTACTTC.

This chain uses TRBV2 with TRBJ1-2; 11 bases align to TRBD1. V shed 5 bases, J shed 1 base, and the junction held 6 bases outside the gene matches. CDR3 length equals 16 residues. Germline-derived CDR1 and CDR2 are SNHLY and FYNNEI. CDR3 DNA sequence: TGTGCCAGCAGTTACCGGGACAGGGGGTATAACTATGGCTACACCTTC. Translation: CASSYRDRGYNYGYTF.

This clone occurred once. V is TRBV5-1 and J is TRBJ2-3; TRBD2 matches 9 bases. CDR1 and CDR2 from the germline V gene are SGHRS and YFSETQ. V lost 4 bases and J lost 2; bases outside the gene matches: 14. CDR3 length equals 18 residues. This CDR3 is CASSRPGLAKEATDTQYF. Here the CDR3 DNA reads TGCGCCAGCAGCCGACCGGGACTAGCAAAAGAGGCCACAGATACGCAGTATTTT. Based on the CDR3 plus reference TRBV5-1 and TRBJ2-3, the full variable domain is KAGVTQTPRYLIKTRGQQVTLSCSPISGHRSVSWYQQTPGQGLQFLFEYFSETQRNKGNFPGRFSGRQFSNSRSEMNVSTLELGDSALYLCASSRPGLAKEATDTQYFGPGTRLTVL.

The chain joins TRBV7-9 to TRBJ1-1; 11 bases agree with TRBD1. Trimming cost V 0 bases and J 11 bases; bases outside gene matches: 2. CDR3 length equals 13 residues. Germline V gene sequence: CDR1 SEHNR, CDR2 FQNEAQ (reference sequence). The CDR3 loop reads CASSLAGQGAAFF. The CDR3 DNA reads TGTGCCAGCAGCTTAGCCGGACAGGGGGCGGCTTTCTTT.

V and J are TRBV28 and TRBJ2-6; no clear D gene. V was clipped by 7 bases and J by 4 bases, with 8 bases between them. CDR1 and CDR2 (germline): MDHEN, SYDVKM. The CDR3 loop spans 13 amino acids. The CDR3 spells CASTLSGANVLTF. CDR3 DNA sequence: TGTGCCAGCACCCTTAGCGGGGCCAACGTCCTGACTTTC.

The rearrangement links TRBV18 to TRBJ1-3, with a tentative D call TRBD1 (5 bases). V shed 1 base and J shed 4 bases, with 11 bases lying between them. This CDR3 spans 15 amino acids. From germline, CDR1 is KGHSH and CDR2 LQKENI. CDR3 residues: CASSPRQGGGNTIYF. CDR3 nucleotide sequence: TGTGCCAGCTCACCACGGCAGGGAGGAGGAAACACCATATATTTT.

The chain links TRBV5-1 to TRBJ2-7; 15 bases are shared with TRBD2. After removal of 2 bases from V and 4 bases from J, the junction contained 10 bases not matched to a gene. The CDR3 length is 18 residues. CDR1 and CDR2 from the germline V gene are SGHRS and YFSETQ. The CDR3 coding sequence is TGCGCCAGCAGCTTAAGGACTAGCGGGAGGGCCGAGGGTTACGAGCAGTACTTC. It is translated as CASSLRTSGRAEGYEQYF.

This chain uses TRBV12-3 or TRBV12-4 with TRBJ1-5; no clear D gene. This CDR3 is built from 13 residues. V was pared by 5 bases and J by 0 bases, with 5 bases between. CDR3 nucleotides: TGTGCCAGCAGTCTTAATAGCAATCAGCCCCAGCATTTT. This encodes CASSLNSNQPQHF.